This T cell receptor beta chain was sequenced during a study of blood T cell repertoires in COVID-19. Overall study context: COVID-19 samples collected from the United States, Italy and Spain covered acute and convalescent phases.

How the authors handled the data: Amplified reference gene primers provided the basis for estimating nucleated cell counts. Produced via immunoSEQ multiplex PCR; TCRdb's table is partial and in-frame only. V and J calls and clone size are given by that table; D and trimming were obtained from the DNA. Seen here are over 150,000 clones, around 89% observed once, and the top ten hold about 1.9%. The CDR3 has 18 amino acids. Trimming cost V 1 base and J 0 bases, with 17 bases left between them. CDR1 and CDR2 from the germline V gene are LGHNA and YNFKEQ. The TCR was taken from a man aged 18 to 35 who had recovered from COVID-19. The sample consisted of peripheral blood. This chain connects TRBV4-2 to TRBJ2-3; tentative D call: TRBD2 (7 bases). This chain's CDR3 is CASSQVPGGGSSTDTQYF. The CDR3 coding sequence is TGTGCCAGCAGCCAAGTCCCTGGGGGGGGCTCCAGCACAGATACGCAGTATTTT.